This T cell receptor beta chain was retrieved from a study of early T cells in non-severe SARS-CoV-2 infection. The length of the CDR3 is 14 residues. Germline-derived CDR1 and CDR2 are MDHEN and SYDVKM. Deletions cut 8 bases from V and 4 bases from J, with 16 bases between. This clonotype was found a few times. Attachment of unique molecular identifiers was made to individual cDNA molecules. MiXCR was run by TCRdb on the 5' RACE reads, yielding one entry per CDR3 protein. This table has roughly 80,000 distinct CDR3 sequences, about a sixth appearing once. This sequence joins TRBV28 and TRBJ2-3; perhaps TRBD2 as D (5 bases). The sequence derives from an adult who was a healthcare worker with PCR-confirmed SARS-CoV-2 infection or an uninfected control (not recorded which). The specimen sequenced was whole blood. CDR3 protein: CASLSAAGPDTQYF. In DNA, the CDR3 is TGTGCCAGCCTCTCCGCCGCGGGTCCAGATACGCAGTATTTT. Using reference TRBV28 and TRBJ2-3 for the parts outside the CDR3, the full variable domain is DVKVTQSSRYLVKRTGEKVFLECVQDMDHENMFWYRQDPGLGLRLIYFSYDVKMKEKGDIPEGYSVSREKKERFSLILESASTNQTSMYLCASLSAAGPDTQYFGPGTRLTVL.